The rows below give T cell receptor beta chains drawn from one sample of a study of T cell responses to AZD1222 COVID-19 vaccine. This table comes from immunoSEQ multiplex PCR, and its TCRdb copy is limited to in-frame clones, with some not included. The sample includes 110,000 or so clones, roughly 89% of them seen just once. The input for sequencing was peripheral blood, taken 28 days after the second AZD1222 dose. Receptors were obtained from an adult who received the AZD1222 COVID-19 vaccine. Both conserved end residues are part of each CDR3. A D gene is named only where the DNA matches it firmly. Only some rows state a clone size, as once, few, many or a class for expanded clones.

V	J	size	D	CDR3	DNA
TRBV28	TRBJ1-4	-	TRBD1	CASSLSEQGREKLFF	TGTGCCAGCAGTTTATCTGAACAGGGGCGCGAAAAACTGTTTTTT
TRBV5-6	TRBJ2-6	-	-	CASSNPGHFSGANVLTF	TGTGCCAGCAGCAACCCGGGACACTTCTCTGGGGCCAACGTCCTGACTTTC
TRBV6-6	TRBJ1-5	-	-	CASSRRTGSNQPQHF	TGTGCCAGCAGTCGACGTACGGGGAGCAATCAGCCCCAGCATTTT
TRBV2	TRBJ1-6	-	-	CASRENSPLHF	TGTGCCAGCAGAGAGAATTCACCCCTCCACTTT
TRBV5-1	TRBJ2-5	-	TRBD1	CASSLFGTGGQETQYF	TGCGCCAGCAGCTTGTTCGGGACAGGGGGCCAAGAGACCCAGTACTTC
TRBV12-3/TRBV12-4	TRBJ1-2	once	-	CASRLPGSSGYTF	TGTGCCAGCAGGCTCCCGGGGTCCTCTGGCTACACCTTC
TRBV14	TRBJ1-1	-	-	CASSQDHGGINTEAFF	TGTGCCAGCAGCCAAGATCATGGAGGGATTAACACTGAAGCTTTCTTT
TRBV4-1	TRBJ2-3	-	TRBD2	CASSQGPGSGRWADTQYF	TGCGCCAGCAGCCAAGGCCCTGGCAGCGGGAGATGGGCAGATACGCAGTATTTT
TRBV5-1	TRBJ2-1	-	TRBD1	CASSKWTGVLNEQFF	TGCGCCAGCAGCAAGTGGACAGGGGTCCTAAATGAGCAGTTCTTC
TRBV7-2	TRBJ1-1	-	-	CASSPWNTEAFF	TGTGCCAGCAGCCCGTGGAACACTGAAGCTTTCTTT
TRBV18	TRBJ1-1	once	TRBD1	CASSPPGQSNTEAFF	TGTGCCAGCTCACCACCGGGACAGTCGAACACTGAAGCTTTCTTT
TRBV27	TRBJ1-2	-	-	CASSFDPGGYGYTF	TGTGCCAGCAGTTTCGACCCTGGAGGCTATGGCTACACCTTC
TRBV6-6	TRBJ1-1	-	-	CASSYSEKAEAFF	TGTGCCAGCAGTTACTCGGAAAAGGCTGAAGCTTTCTTT
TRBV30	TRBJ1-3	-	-	CAWSAGNTIYF	TGTGCCTGGAGTGCCGGAAACACCATATATTTT
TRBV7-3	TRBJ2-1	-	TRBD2	CASSLEREGYEQFF	TGTGCCAGCAGCTTAGAACGGGAGGGATATGAGCAGTTCTTC
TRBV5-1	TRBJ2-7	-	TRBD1	CASSLGDRSSYEQYF	TGCGCCAGCAGCTTGGGGGACAGGAGCTCCTACGAGCAGTACTTC
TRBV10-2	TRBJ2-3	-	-	CASSQGWTDTQYF	TGCGCCAGCAGTCAGGGGTGGACAGATACGCAGTATTTT
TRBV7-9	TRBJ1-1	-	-	CASSPLGTEAFF	TGTGCCAGCAGCCCCCTAGGCACTGAAGCTTTCTTT
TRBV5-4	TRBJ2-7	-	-	CASSSPLEQYF	TGTGCCAGCAGCTCCCCGCTCGAGCAGTACTTC
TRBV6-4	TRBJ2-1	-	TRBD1	CASSEGTGVYNEQFF	TGTGCCAGCAGTGAAGGGACAGGGGTCTACAATGAGCAGTTCTTC
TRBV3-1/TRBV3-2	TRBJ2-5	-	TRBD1	CASSPRQGSQETQYF	TGTGCCAGCAGCCCCAGACAGGGGTCACAAGAGACCCAGTACTTC
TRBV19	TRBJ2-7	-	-	CASSIDTGMDEQYF	TGTGCCAGTAGTATAGATACAGGGATGGATGAGCAGTACTTC
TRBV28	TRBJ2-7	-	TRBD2	CASSYLPGLAVTYEQYF	TGTGCCAGCAGCTACCTGCCGGGACTAGCTGTGACCTACGAGCAGTACTTC
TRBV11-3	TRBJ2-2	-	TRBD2	CASSPRAGLADNTGELFF	TGTGCCAGCAGCCCGCGCGCGGGACTAGCGGATAACACCGGGGAGCTGTTTTTT
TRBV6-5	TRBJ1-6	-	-	CASTGNNSPLHF	TGTGCCAGCACGGGGAATAATTCACCCCTCCACTTT
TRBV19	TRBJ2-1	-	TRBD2	CATNSGPYNEQFF	TGTGCCACCAATAGCGGGCCCTACAATGAGCAGTTCTTC